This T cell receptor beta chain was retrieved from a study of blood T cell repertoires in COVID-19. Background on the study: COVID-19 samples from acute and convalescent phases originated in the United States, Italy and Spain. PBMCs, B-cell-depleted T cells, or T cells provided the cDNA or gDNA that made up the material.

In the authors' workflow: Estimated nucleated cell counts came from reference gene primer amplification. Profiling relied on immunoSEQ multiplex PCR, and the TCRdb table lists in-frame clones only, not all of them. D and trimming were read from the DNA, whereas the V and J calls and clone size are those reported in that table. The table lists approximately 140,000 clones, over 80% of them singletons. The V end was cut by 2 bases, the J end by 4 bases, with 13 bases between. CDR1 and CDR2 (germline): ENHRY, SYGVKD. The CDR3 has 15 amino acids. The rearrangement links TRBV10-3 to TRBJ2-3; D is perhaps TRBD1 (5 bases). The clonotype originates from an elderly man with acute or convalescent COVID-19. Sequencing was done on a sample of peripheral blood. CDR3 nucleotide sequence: TGTGCCATCAGTGAGGGCAGGGATTCTGCAGATACGCAGTATTTT. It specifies CAISEGRDSADTQYF.